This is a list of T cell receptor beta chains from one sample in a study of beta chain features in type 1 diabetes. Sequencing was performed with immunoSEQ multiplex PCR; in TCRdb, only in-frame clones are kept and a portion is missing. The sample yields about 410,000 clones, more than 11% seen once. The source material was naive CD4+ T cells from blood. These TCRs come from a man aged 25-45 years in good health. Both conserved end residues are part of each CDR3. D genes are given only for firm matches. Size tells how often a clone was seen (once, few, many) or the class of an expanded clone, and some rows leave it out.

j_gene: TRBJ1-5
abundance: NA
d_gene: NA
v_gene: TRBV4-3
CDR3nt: TGCGCCAGCAGCCAGGGGGGAGGGGGATTGGGCAATCAGCCCCAGCATTTT
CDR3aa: CASSQGGGGLGNQPQHF

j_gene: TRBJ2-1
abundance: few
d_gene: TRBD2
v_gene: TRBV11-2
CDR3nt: TGTGCCAGCAGCTTAGGTCTAGCGGGCCTTAAGGGGTACAATGAGCAGTTCTTC
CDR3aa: CASSLGLAGLKGYNEQFF

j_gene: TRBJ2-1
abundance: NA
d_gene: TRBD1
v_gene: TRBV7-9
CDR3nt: TGTGCCAGCAGCCCCGGGACAGGGTTTACCCATGAGCAGTTCTTC
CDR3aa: CASSPGTGFTHEQFF

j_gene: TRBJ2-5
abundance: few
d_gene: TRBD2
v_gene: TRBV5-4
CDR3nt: TGTGCCAGCAGCCCAAGACTAGCGGACCAAGAGACCCAGTACTTC
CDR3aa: CASSPRLADQETQYF

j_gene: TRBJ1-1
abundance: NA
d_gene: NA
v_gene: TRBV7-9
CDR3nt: TGTGCCAGCAGCTTAGAGTTTCCGACGAACACTGAAGCTTTCTTT
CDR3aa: CASSLEFPTNTEAFF

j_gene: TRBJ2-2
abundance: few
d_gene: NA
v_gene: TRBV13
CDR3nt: TGTGCCAGCAGCTTGGGGTGGGGCACGAACACCGGGGAGCTGTTTTTT
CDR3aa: CASSLGWGTNTGELFF

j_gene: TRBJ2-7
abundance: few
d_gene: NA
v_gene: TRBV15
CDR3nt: TGTGCCACCAGCAGAGAGGTGGGTTTCTACGAGCAGTACTTC
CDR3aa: CATSREVGFYEQYF

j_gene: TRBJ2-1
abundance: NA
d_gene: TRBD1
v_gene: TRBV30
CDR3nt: TGTGCCTCGGGGAGCAGGGGGCTTGACAATGAGCAGTTCTTC
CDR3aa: CASGSRGLDNEQFF

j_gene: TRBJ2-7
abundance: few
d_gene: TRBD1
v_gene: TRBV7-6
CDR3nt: TGTGCCAGCAGCTTAACAGGGGGATACGAGCAGTACTTC
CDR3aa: CASSLTGGYEQYF

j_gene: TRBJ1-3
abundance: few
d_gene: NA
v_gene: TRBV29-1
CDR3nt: TGCAGCGTTCTTACGGCTGGAAACACCATATATTTT
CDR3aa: CSVLTAGNTIYF

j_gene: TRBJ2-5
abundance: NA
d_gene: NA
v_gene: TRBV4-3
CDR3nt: TGCGCCAGCAGCCAAATAGGCCCTAGCGCCCAAGAGACCCAGTACTTC
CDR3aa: CASSQIGPSAQETQYF

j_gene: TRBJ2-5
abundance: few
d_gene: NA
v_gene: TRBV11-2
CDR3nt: TGTGCCAGCAGCTTAGGTGGGGGAGAGACCCAGTACTTC
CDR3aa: CASSLGGGETQYF

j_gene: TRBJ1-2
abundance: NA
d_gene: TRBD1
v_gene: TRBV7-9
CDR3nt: TGTGCCAGCGGGGGACAGCTCTATGGCTACACCTTC
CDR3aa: CASGGQLYGYTF

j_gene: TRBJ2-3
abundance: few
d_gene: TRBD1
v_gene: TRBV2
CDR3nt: TGTGCCAGCAGTATACAGGGGAAGAGGGGAGATACGCAGTATTTT
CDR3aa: CASSIQGKRGDTQYF

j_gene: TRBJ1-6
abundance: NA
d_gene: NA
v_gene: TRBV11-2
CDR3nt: TGTGCCAGCAGCTTAGATCTAGGGTTGTCTCAAGTAGGACCCCTCCACTTT
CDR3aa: CASSLDLGLSQVGPLHF

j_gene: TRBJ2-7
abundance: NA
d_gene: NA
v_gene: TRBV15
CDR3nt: TGTGCCACCAGCAGAGCCGGGCAGGTAAAGGGCTACGAGCAGTACTTC
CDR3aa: CATSRAGQVKGYEQYF

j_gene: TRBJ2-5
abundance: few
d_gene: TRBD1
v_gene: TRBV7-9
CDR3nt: TGTGCCAGCAGTTTAAAAAGGGACAGGAGGGAGACCCAGTACTTC
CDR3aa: CASSLKRDRRETQYF

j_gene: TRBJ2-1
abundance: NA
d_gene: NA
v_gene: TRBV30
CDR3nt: TGTGCCTGGACTAGGGTCCACAATGAGCAGTTCTTC
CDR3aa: CAWTRVHNEQFF

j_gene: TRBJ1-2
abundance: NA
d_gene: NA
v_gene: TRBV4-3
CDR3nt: TGCGCCAGCAGCCAAGAGGGGCGATATGGCTACACCTTC
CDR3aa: CASSQEGRYGYTF

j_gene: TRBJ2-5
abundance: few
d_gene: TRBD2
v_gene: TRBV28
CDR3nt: TGTGCCAGCAGTTTACTAGCGGGATTGATGGGAGAGACCCAGTACTTC
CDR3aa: CASSLLAGLMGETQYF